This T cell receptor beta chain was sequenced for a study of blood T cell repertoires in COVID-19. In the study overall: The origin of the acute and convalescent COVID-19 samples was the United States, Italy and Spain. PBMCs, B-cell-depleted T cells, or T cells were the source of the cDNA or gDNA that made up the material.

After removal of 2 bases from V and 5 bases from J, the junction contained 7 bases not matched to a gene. Germline V lookup: CDR1 LNHDA, CDR2 SQIVND (reference sequence). This CDR3 contains 18 residues. Per the original data handling: The assay estimated nucleated cells by amplifying reference gene primers. Sequenced by immunoSEQ multiplex PCR; TCRdb stores in-frame clones only, minus some. Clone size and the V and J calls come from that table; the DNA yielded D and trimming. The sample shows about 60,000 clones, approximately 84% of them seen only once. Followed longitudinally, the Seattle patients had been enrolled during active infection.

The receptor's source is a man between 60 and 75 years old with COVID-19, enrolled during active disease. Sequenced: peripheral blood. The chain uses TRBV19 and TRBJ2-3, with 16 bases identical to TRBD2. The CDR3 loop is CASSISGLAGGPKDTQYF. In nucleotides, the CDR3 is TGTGCCAGTAGTATATCGGGACTAGCGGGGGGGCCTAAAGATACGCAGTATTTT.